This T cell receptor (beta chain) came from a study of T-cell memory formation after mild COVID-19. About the research overall: The TCR clusters were mostly specific to one donor.

CDR3 size: 17 residues. CDR1 is MNHEY, CDR2 SMNVEV, per germline (reference sequence). V was clipped by 0 bases and J by 3 bases; unmatched bases: 10. TCRdb reanalysed the 5' RACE reads using MiXCR and keeps one entry per CDR3 protein. The sample consists of about 400,000 distinct CDR3 sequences, 20% to 30% of them appearing once. The chain couples TRBV27 to TRBJ2-7; the match to TRBD1 covers 8 bases. The sequence was collected from an adult woman who had mild COVID-19 (a few samples of this study predate the infection). Cell type and time point are not known. Sequencing used PBMCs or a T cell subset sorted from them (not recorded which). The CDR3 DNA reads TGTGCCAGCAGTTTATCCGCTTGGACAGGGATAAGCTACGAGCAGTACTTC. Its translation: CASSLSAWTGISYEQYF.